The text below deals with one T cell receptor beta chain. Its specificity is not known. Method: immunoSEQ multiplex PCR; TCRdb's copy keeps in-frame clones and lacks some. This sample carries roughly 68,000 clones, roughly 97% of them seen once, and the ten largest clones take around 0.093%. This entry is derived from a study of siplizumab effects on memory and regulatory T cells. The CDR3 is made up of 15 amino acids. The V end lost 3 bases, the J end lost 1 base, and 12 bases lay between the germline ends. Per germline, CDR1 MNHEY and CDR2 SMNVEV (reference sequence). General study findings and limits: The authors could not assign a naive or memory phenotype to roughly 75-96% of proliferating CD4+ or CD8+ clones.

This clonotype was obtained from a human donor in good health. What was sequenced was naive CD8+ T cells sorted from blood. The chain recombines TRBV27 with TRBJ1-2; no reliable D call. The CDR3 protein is CASSFGTDFNYGYTF. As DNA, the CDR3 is TGTGCCAGCAGTTTTGGAACAGACTTTAACTATGGCTACACCTTC.